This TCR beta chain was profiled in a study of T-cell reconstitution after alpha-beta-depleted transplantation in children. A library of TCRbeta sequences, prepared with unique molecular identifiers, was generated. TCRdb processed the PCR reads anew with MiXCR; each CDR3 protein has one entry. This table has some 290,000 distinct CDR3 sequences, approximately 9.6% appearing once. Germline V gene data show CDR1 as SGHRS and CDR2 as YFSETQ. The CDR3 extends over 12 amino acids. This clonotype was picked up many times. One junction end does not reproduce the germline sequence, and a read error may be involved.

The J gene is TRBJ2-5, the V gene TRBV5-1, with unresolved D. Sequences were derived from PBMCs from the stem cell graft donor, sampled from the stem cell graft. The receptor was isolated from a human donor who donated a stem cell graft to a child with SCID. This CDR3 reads CASSLRGETQYF. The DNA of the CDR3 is TGTGCCAGCAGCTTGCGTGGCGAGACCCAGTACTTC.